This note documents a single T cell receptor (beta chain) sequence. Its antigen is unknown. This entry belongs to a study of cytomegalovirus exposure and HLA in healthy donors. In the PCR, 60 Vbeta and 13 Jbeta primers were used. Method: immunoSEQ multiplex PCR; TCRdb's copy keeps in-frame clones and lacks some. Of approximately 110,000 clones in the sample, 15% were seen once. General study results and limits: Overall, about 160 TCR beta chains were annotated as cytomegalovirus-associated. Cytomegalovirus status, reportedly, was diagnosed with high specificity and sensitivity by the classifier. Near-uniform donor sequencing depth was presumed by presence/absence analyses.

The receptor was isolated from a woman younger than 30 in good health and CMV-seronegative. Sequencing input: PBMCs.

DNA for the CDR3: TGTGCCAGCAGCTCAGAAAATCAGCCCCAGCATTTT. It translates to CASSSENQPQHF. The chain uses TRBV5-4 and TRBJ1-5; D uncertain. The CDR3 contains 12 residues. Trimming pared 3 bases from V and 4 bases from J, leaving 5 bases between. Germline CDR1 is SGHNT and CDR2 is YYREEE (reference sequence). Looking up the rest from reference TRBV5-4 and TRBJ1-5 gives the full variable domain: ETGVTQSPTHLIKTRGQQVTLRCSSQSGHNTVSWYQQALGQGPQFIFQYYREEENGRGNFPPRFSGLQFPNYSSELNVNALELDDSALYLCASSSENQPQHFGDGTRLSIL.